The 14 T cell receptor beta chains below all came from one sample that was sequenced in a study of T cell changes during pregnancy in multiple sclerosis. TCRdb's table, derived via immunoSEQ multiplex PCR, lists solely in-frame clones and lacks some. The sample lists 85,000 to 120,000 clones, more than 80% occurring once. This sample comprised peripheral blood, obtained before pregnancy. These receptors all come from a female donor with multiple sclerosis, enrolled in a pregnancy study.

The rearrangement links TRBV27 to TRBJ1-5; D perhaps matches TRBD1 (6 bases). Germline assignment: CDR1 MNHEY and CDR2 SMNVEV (reference sequence). Deletions cut 6 bases from V and 10 bases from J, with 19 bases between. The CDR3 is 14 residues long. CDR3 in amino acids: CASSPRPGQFPQHF. The CDR3 DNA reads TGTGCCAGCAGCCCGAGACCGGGACAATTCCCCCAGCATTTT.

The chain has TRBV10-3 and TRBJ1-1; possibly TRBD1 for D (5 bases). The V gene's germline CDR1 is ENHRY and CDR2 SYGVKD. The CDR3 runs to 15 residues. Trimming shortened V by 7 bases and J by 0 bases, and 15 bases separated the two germline ends. CDR3 in DNA: TGTGCCATCACAGAGGCCGGGGGGATGAACACTGAAGCTTTCTTT. The encoded protein is CAITEAGGMNTEAFF.

The chain has TRBV4-3 and TRBJ1-3; 11 nucleotides line up with TRBD1. The junction had 7 bases not matched to a gene; V was cut back by 1 base and J by 2 bases. The germline gives CDR1 LGHNA, CDR2 YSLEER. The CDR3 has 18 amino acids. CDR3 protein: CASSQGTGGSDPGNTIYF. The CDR3 DNA reads TGCGCCAGCAGCCAAGGGACAGGGGGCTCCGACCCTGGAAACACCATATATTTT.

The V gene is TRBV4-2, the J gene TRBJ2-2; 9 nucleotides align to TRBD2. J gave up 1 base and V 2 bases, and 5 bases lay outside the gene matches. This CDR3 is built from 17 residues. Germline CDR1 reads LGHNA; CDR2 reads YNFKEQ. The CDR3 loop reads CASSQIAGVRNTGELFF. The CDR3 nucleotides read TGTGCCAGCAGCCAAATAGCGGGAGTAAGGAACACCGGGGAGCTGTTTTTT.

The chain carries TRBV9 and TRBJ2-1; tentative D call: TRBD2 (6 bases). The V gene's germline CDR1 is SGDLS and CDR2 YYNGEE. This CDR3 region has 15 residues. V was shortened by 2 bases and J by 6 bases, with 15 bases between the two germline ends. The CDR3 is CASSVSSGYVNEQFF. CDR3 nucleotide sequence: TGTGCCAGCAGCGTGTCGAGCGGGTATGTCAATGAGCAGTTCTTC.

V is TRBV19 and J is TRBJ1-2; TRBD1 agrees at 10 bases. The CDR3 extends over 14 amino acids. V dropped 5 bases and J dropped 8; count of bases not matched to a gene: 8. In germline, CDR1 is LNHDA, CDR2 SQIVND (reference sequence). This CDR3 reads CASSSTGGLRGYTF. For the CDR3, the DNA is TGTGCCAGTAGTTCGACAGGGGGCTTGAGGGGCTACACCTTC.

This chain connects TRBV7-8 to TRBJ2-7; 10 bases are shared with TRBD2. With 4 bases clipped from V and 2 bases from J, the junction kept 5 bases outside the gene matches. The CDR3 has 15 amino acids. Germline-derived CDR1 and CDR2 are SGHVS and FQNEAQ. CDR3 sequence reads: CASSSSGGVAYEQYF. For the CDR3, the DNA is TGTGCCAGCAGCTCAAGCGGGGGGGTAGCCTACGAGCAGTACTTC.

The V gene is TRBV7-8, the J gene TRBJ2-2; weak D call: TRBD2 (5 bases). The length of the CDR3 is 16 residues. Deletions cut 3 bases from V and 2 bases from J, with 13 bases between. Germline V gene data show CDR1 as SGHVS and CDR2 as FQNEAQ. The CDR3 nucleotides read TGTGCCAGCAGCTTGACTGAGGGTTTAAACACCGGGGAGCTGTTTTTT. Translation gives CASSLTEGLNTGELFF.

The gene calls are TRBV2 and TRBJ2-1, with 13 bases matching TRBD2. This CDR3 has 17 residues. Germline V gene lookup returns CDR1 SNHLY and CDR2 FYNNEI. Trimming took 4 bases from V and 4 from J; bases not matched to a gene: 7. CDR3 bases: TGTGCCAGCAGTGCCAAGCAGGGACTAGCGGGATACAATGAGCAGTTCTTC. This codes for CASSAKQGLAGYNEQFF. Full variable domain (rest looked up from reference TRBV2 and TRBJ2-1): EPEVTQTPSHQVTQMGQEVILRCVPISNHLYFYWYRQILGQKVEFLVSFYNNEISEKSEIFDDQFSVERPDGSNFTLKIRSTKLEDSAMYFCASSAKQGLAGYNEQFFGPGTRLTVL.

The CDR3 loop is CASSKRSGSSYNEQFF. CDR3 bases: TGCGCCAGCAGTAAACGTAGCGGGAGCTCCTACAATGAGCAGTTCTTC. This chain connects TRBV5-1 to TRBJ2-1, with 9 bases identical to TRBD2. The germline V gene encodes CDR1 SGHRS and CDR2 YFSETQ. CDR3 length: 16 amino acids. With 5 bases clipped from V and 0 bases from J, the junction kept 6 bases outside the gene matches.

Worth noting for this clone: A junction boundary mismatches the germline segment, possibly from a read error. The chain's CDR3 is CASSVGAQGNQPQHF. CDR3 nucleotide sequence: TGTGCCAGCAGCGTAGGAGCCCAGGGCAACCAGCCCCAGCATTTT. The chain couples TRBV9 to TRBJ1-5; D is possibly TRBD1 (5 bases). The CDR3 totals 15 residues. Germline-derived CDR1 and CDR2 are SGDLS and YYNGEE.

V gene TRBV13 combines with J gene TRBJ2-5; 9 bases line up with TRBD2. Per germline, CDR1 PRHDT and CDR2 FYEKMQ (reference sequence). The V gene end was trimmed by 6 bases and the J gene end by 0 bases; junction bases not matched to a gene: 14. There are 18 residues in the CDR3. The CDR3: CASSYDPISGGDQETQYF. The CDR3 region has the DNA TGTGCCAGCAGTTACGACCCCATTAGCGGGGGAGACCAAGAGACCCAGTACTTC.

The chain is built from TRBV13 and TRBJ2-5; D perhaps matches TRBD1 (5 bases). V dropped 0 bases and J dropped 0 bases, with 8 bases sitting between them. Germline assignment: CDR1 PRHDT and CDR2 FYEKMQ (reference sequence). The CDR3 totals 15 residues. The CDR3 region has the DNA TGTGCCAGCAGCTTAGGGGACACCAACCAAGAGACCCAGTACTTC. Amino acids: CASSLGDTNQETQYF. Together with reference TRBV13 and TRBJ2-5, the CDR3 gives the full variable domain: AAGVIQSPRHLIKEKRETATLKCYPIPRHDTVYWYQQGPGQDPQFLISFYEKMQSDKGSIPDRFSAQQFSDYHSELNMSSLELGDSALYFCASSLGDTNQETQYFGPGTRLLVL.

This chain links TRBV7-2 with TRBJ2-5, with D unclear. The CDR3 sequence is 15 residues long. Germline V gives CDR1 SGHTA, CDR2 FQGNSA. The V end was cut by 2 bases, the J end by 2 bases, with 12 bases between. The CDR3 region has the DNA TGTGCCAGCAGCTTAAGGAACAGCCGACAAGAGACCCAGTACTTC. It encodes CASSLRNSRQETQYF.